The TCR beta chain described here comes from a study of blood T cell repertoires in COVID-19. On the study more broadly: T cells, B-cell-depleted T cells, or PBMCs provided the cDNA or gDNA that served as material.

This clone was counted a single time. V dropped 0 bases and J dropped 8 bases, with 13 bases sitting between them. The length of the CDR3 is 14 residues. Germline CDR1 reads ENHRY; CDR2 reads SYGVKD. Clones were read by immunoSEQ multiplex PCR, and TCRdb kept only the in-frame ones, dropping some. The data contain 180,000 or so clones, roughly 73% of them singletons. The material sequenced was peripheral blood. This sequence originates from a woman aged 80 or over with active or convalescent COVID-19. The genes are TRBV10-3 and TRBJ1-2; possible D gene TRBD1, 5 bases. The CDR3 nucleotides are TGTGCCATCAGTGAGTCGAGGCAGGGTAGGGGCTACACCTTC. Protein: CAISESRQGRGYTF.